Below, 6 T cell receptor beta chains from the same sample are listed, as sequenced in a study of beta chain features in type 1 diabetes. General observations from the study: TCRB CDR3 length was moderately but significantly reduced in all four CD4+ subsets of Type 1 diabetes patients.

Antigen specificity for these receptors is unknown. The investigators reverse transcribed all of the isolated RNA, so they sequenced expressed TCRB transcripts. Assay: immunoSEQ multiplex PCR; the TCRdb copy retains only in-frame clones and omits some. The sample shows some 290,000 clones, approximately 15% of them seen only once. What was sequenced was naive CD4+ T cells from blood. The source of these receptors is a young man with type 1 diabetes.

This clone was seen only a few times. V gene TRBV6-1 combines with J gene TRBJ2-1, with 10 bases that match TRBD2. This CDR3 comprises 15 residues. The V gene's germline CDR1 is MNHNS and CDR2 SASEGT. After removal of 6 bases from V and 6 bases from J, the junction contained 8 bases not matched to a gene. The CDR3 DNA reads as TGTGCCAGCAGAGGACTAGCGGCGGGGGGCAATGAGCAGTTCTTC. Translating it yields CASRGLAAGGNEQFF.

This clone was detected a few times. V usage is TRBV18 and J usage is TRBJ2-3; TRBD2 is a possible D gene (5 bases). The CDR3 has 14 residues. Germline V gives CDR1 KGHSH, CDR2 LQKENI. Trimming shortened V by 6 bases and J by 5 bases, and 15 bases separated the two germline ends. This CDR3 is CASSSAAGIDTQYF. The CDR3 DNA follows: TGTGCCAGCTCGTCCGCGGCGGGCATAGATACGCAGTATTTT.

V is TRBV5-1 and J is TRBJ2-2; TRBD2 matches 14 bases. V lost 4 bases and J lost 4; bases outside the gene matches: 9. The CDR3 has 18 amino acids. Per the germline V gene, CDR1 is SGHRS and CDR2 is YFSETQ. The chain's CDR3 is CASSVTGTSGSGTGELFF. CDR3 nucleotides: TGCGCCAGCAGCGTCACCGGGACTAGCGGGAGTGGCACCGGGGAGCTGTTTTTT.

The rearrangement links TRBV28 to TRBJ2-1, with 13 bases identical to TRBD2. This CDR3 has 15 residues. Germline V lookup: CDR1 MDHEN, CDR2 SYDVKM. V shed 5 bases, J shed 7 bases, and the junction held 5 bases outside the gene matches. The CDR3 DNA reads TGTGCCAGCAGTCAACTAGCGGGAGGGCCGAATGAGCAGTTCTTC. Amino acid sequence: CASSQLAGGPNEQFF.

This clone was picked up a small number of times. The chain carries TRBV6-1 and TRBJ2-4; possibly TRBD2 for D (7 bases). The CDR3 is 13 residues long. Deletions cut 10 bases from V and 8 bases from J, with 18 bases between. The V gene's germline CDR1 is MNHNS and CDR2 SASEGT. The DNA of the CDR3 is TGTGCCACCAGGGGCGGGAGTATGCACATTCAGTACTTC. Its translation: CATRGGSMHIQYF.

V and J are TRBV5-1 and TRBJ2-5; 10 bases fit TRBD2. The CDR3 runs to 16 residues. V gave up 3 bases and J gave up 0 bases; unmatched junction bases: 5. CDR1 and CDR2 from the germline V gene are SGHRS and YFSETQ. CDR3 DNA sequence: TGCGCCAGCAGCTATCAAGCGGGAGGGTACCAAGAGACCCAGTACTTC. Translated: CASSYQAGGYQETQYF.